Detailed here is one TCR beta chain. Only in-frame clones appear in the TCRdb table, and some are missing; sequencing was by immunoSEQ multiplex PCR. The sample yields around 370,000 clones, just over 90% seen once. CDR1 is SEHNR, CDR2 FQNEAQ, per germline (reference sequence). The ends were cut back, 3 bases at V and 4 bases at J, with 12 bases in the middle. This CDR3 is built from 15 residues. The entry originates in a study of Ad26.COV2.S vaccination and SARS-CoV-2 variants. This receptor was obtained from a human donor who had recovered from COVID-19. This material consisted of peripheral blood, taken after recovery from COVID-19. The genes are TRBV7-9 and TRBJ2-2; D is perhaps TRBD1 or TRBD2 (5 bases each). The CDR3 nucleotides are TGTGCCAGCAGCTTTTATGAGGGGCCCACCGGGGAGCTGTTTTTT. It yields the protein CASSFYEGPTGELFF. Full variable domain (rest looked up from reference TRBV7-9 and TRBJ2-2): DTGVSQNPRHKITKRGQNVTFRCDPISEHNRLYWYRQTLGQGPEFLTYFQNEAQLEKSRLLSDRFSAERPKGSFSTLEIQRTEQGDSAMYLCASSFYEGPTGELFFGEGSRLTVL.